This T cell receptor (beta chain) was documented in a study of T cell repertoires in cytomegalovirus infection. Overall study context: Recently described HLA-C-restricted plus well-studied HLA-B-restricted CMV epitopes were used. Through public TCR beta signatures, both CMV infection and matching HLA type were indicated. Whole-study findings and limits: Clonotypes of TCR beta that were HLA-C-restricted and CMV-specific dominated the ex vivo response. There were carriers of CMV plus the relevant HLA, and cumulative public TCR beta family frequency identified them.

TCRdb re-analysed the reads in MiXCR, keeping a single row per CDR3 protein. The sample contains approximately 730,000 distinct CDR3 sequences, roughly 36% of which appear only once. Germline trimming cut 5 bases from V and 8 bases from J; bases unmatched to any gene: 11. The CDR3 runs 16 residues. Germline CDR1 reads SEHNR; CDR2 reads FQNEAQ (reference sequence). This clonotype was seen only a few times. Its antigen is undetermined. The receptor's source is a human donor in good health (CMV status not recorded). Some clones in this sample may be carry-over from other donors' samples. The material was cultured PBMCs, obtained from culture after CMV antigen stimulation. The chain has TRBV7-9 and TRBJ2-1; 11 nucleotides align to TRBD2. The CDR3 DNA reads as TGTGCCAGCAGCCCTCCGGTACTAGCGGGAGACTATGAGCAGTTCTTC. Translation gives CASSPPVLAGDYEQFF. The entire variable domain, with the rest obtained from reference TRBV7-9 and TRBJ2-1, is as follows: DTGVSQNPRHKITKRGQNVTFRCDPISEHNRLYWYRQTLGQGPEFLTYFQNEAQLEKSRLLSDRFSAERPKGSFSTLEIQRTEQGDSAMYLCASSPPVLAGDYEQFFGPGTRLTVL.